This T cell receptor beta chain was captured in a study of Ad26.COV2.S vaccination and SARS-CoV-2 variants. Study details: A participant enrolled in the COV1001 Ad26.COV2.S trial arm provided the sample.

Broader study findings: Similar non-spike TCR breadth was seen in vaccine and placebo recipients. Total T cell responses, in the TCR breadth and depth analyses, may have been underestimated.

This CDR3 comprises 15 residues. V was pared by 0 bases and J by 4 bases, with 10 bases between. CDR1 and CDR2 (germline): LGHDT, YNNKEL (reference sequence). Sample treatment: roughly 20 received Ad26.COV2.S at low or high dose, single or two shots; 5 received placebo; per-sample allocation not given. The investigators took samples on day 63 after the first vaccine or placebo injection. Cohort 1b enrolled adults aged 18-55 years in Boston. Measured with immunoSEQ multiplex PCR; TCRdb has only the in-frame clones, and not every one. The table lists 290,000 or so clones, over 75% of them singletons, with approximately 3.3% in the top ten. Note on this clone: Its antigen remains unknown.

The J gene is TRBJ1-5, the V gene TRBV3-1 (or the pseudogene TRBV3-2); D gene unclear. The material was peripheral blood, obtained in a trial of Ad26.COV2.S vaccine versus placebo. This receptor was identified in a person aged 18-60 years who received the Ad26.COV2.S COVID-19 vaccine or a placebo. CDR3 residues: CASSQDTIGNQPQHF. The DNA for the CDR3 is TGTGCCAGCAGCCAAGACACAATAGGGAATCAGCCCCAGCATTTT.